One sample yielded the 25 T cell receptor beta chains listed below, sequenced in a study of cytomegalovirus exposure and HLA in healthy donors. PCR involved 60 Vbeta and 13 Jbeta primers. Clones were read by immunoSEQ multiplex PCR, and TCRdb kept only the in-frame ones, dropping some. The data hold 100,000 to 150,000 clones, with roughly 69% observed a single time. Sequencing was performed on PBMCs. These receptors were taken from a human donor in good health.

The chain combines TRBV6-4 with TRBJ2-2; 10 bases align to TRBD2. Germline assignment: CDR1 MRHNA and CDR2 SNTAGT. Trimming at V came to 4 bases and at J to 0 bases, leaving 5 bases not matched to a gene. This CDR3 has 17 residues. The CDR3 nucleotides read TGTGCCAGCAGTGTGGTAGCGGGGGGTACGAACACCGGGGAGCTGTTTTTT. It codes for CASSVVAGGTNTGELFF.

This clone has more than one count but fewer than ten. The chain employs TRBV6-5 and TRBJ2-7; 7 bases fit TRBD2. This CDR3 region has 13 residues. Germline CDR1 reads MNHEY; CDR2 reads SVGAGI. Trimming took 7 bases from V and 7 from J; bases not matched to a gene: 10. CDR3 residues: CASTGPAAGEQYF. Here the CDR3 DNA reads TGTGCCAGCACGGGACCGGCAGCGGGGGAGCAGTACTTC.

This chain uses TRBV14 with TRBJ2-2; 9 bases fit TRBD1. This CDR3 comprises 16 residues. The V segment lost 3 bases and the J segment 2 bases; nucleotides outside the gene matches: 4. Germline-derived CDR1 and CDR2 are SGHDN and FVKESK. CDR3 DNA sequence: TGTGCCAGCAGCCATCGGACAGGGGCAAACACCGGGGAGCTGTTTTTT. Amino acid sequence: CASSHRTGANTGELFF.

The V gene is TRBV2, the J gene TRBJ2-7, with 10 positions matching TRBD2. In germline, CDR1 is SNHLY, CDR2 FYNNEI. The trim removed 6 bases at V and 2 bases at J, leaving 7 bases unmatched. The CDR3 totals 15 residues. The CDR3 loop is CASRHGTSVTYEQYF. The DNA of the CDR3 is TGTGCCAGCAGACACGGGACTAGCGTAACCTACGAGCAGTACTTC.

This chain connects TRBV6-1 to TRBJ1-4, with D possibly being TRBD1 (5 bases). This CDR3 has 14 residues. Looked up from germline, CDR1 is MNHNS and CDR2 is SASEGT. With 1 base removed from V and 8 bases from J, the gap between germline ends came to 11 bases. The CDR3 here is CASSEEINREKLFF. The CDR3 coding sequence is TGTGCCAGCAGTGAAGAAATTAACAGGGAAAAACTGTTTTTT.

This chain uses TRBV12-1 with TRBJ2-7; the table's TRBD2 call for D was not verified on the DNA. TRBV12-1 is classified as a pseudogene. This CDR3 has 12 amino acids. The CDR3 nucleotides read TGTGCCAGCAGCACGTCGGGAAACGAGCAGTACTTC. Encoded protein: CASSTSGNEQYF.

The V call is TRBV7-9, the J call TRBJ2-5, with D maybe TRBD1 (6 bases). The tail of the sequence fits TRBJ2-7 better, so the J call may be wrong. The CDR3 has 15 amino acids. Germline V gene data show CDR1 as SEHNR and CDR2 as FQNEAQ (reference sequence). The CDR3 region is CASSFGSQGSYEQYF. For the CDR3, the DNA is TGTGCCAGCAGCTTCGGTTCCCAGGGGTCCTACGAGCAGTACTTC.

This chain links TRBV9 with TRBJ1-2; 11 bases are a match to TRBD1. CDR3 length: 15 residues. Germline lookup yields CDR1 SGDLS and CDR2 YYNGEE. V lost 3 bases, J lost 1 base, and 2 bases stayed unmatched. The chain's CDR3 is CASSEGQGVNYGYTF. CDR3 DNA: TGTGCCAGCAGCGAGGGACAGGGGGTTAACTATGGCTACACCTTC.

The CDR3 coding sequence is TGTGCCAGCAGCGTAGGTCCCACTAGCGGGGGGGCGTGGGAGCAGTACTTC. Residues: CASSVGPTSGGAWEQYF. V is TRBV9 and J is TRBJ2-7, with 13 bases that match TRBD2. The CDR3 consists of 17 residues. After removal of 0 bases from V and 7 bases from J, the junction contained 10 bases not matched to a gene. CDR1 and CDR2 (germline): SGDLS, YYNGEE.

This clone was detected once. The chain joins TRBV19 to TRBJ1-2; tentatively, D is TRBD1 (6 bases). Trimming removed 0 bases from V and 5 bases from J, with 13 bases in between. The CDR3 spans 15 residues. The germline V gene has CDR1 LNHDA and CDR2 SQIVND (reference sequence). DNA for the CDR3: TGTGCCAGTAGTATAGATTGGGACACGATATATGGCTACACCTTC. Its translation is CASSIDWDTIYGYTF.

The rearrangement joins TRBV7-9 to TRBJ1-1; TRBD1 is a possible D gene (6 bases). The V gene's germline CDR1 is SEHNR and CDR2 FQNEAQ (reference sequence). Trimming took off 5 bases at V and 8 bases at J, with 27 bases between the two ends. This CDR3 contains 17 residues. The CDR3 reads CASSVPPGQPIRGEAFF. CDR3 DNA: TGTGCCAGCAGCGTCCCACCGGGACAACCAATTCGCGGAGAAGCTTTCTTT.

This clone was seen once. The chain links TRBV6-5 to TRBJ2-7; possibly TRBD2 for D (6 bases). Per germline, CDR1 MNHEY and CDR2 SVGAGI. This CDR3 comprises 13 residues. Trimming left V 6 bases short and J 0 bases short, with 9 bases between. In DNA form, the CDR3 reads TGTGCCAGCAGGGGGGGTTACTCCTACGAGCAGTACTTC. It yields the protein CASRGGYSYEQYF.

This clone was picked up one time. The chain has TRBV2 and TRBJ2-1; the match to TRBD2 covers 15 bases. Germline CDR1 SNHLY, CDR2 FYNNEI. The CDR3 is 15 amino acids. Trimming took 1 base from V and 9 from J; bases not matched to a gene: 1. The CDR3 is CASSEGTSGGGEQFF. The CDR3 nucleotides read TGTGCCAGCAGTGAAGGGACTAGCGGGGGGGGTGAGCAGTTCTTC.

The chain has TRBV19 and TRBJ2-5; 7 positions agree with TRBD2. This CDR3 spans 14 amino acids. Germline loops: CDR1 LNHDA, CDR2 SQIVND (reference sequence). V shed 1 base and J 5 bases; nucleotides not matched to a gene: 4. In DNA form, the CDR3 reads TGTGCCAGTAGTATAGCGGGAGGCGGCGAGACCCAGTACTTC. Translated, it gives CASSIAGGGETQYF.

The chain joins TRBV5-4 to TRBJ1-2, with D tentatively TRBD1 (5 bases). CDR1 is SGHNT, CDR2 YYREEE, per germline (reference sequence). The CDR3 contains 14 residues. V gave up 0 bases and J gave up 8 bases, with 14 bases separating them. The CDR3 spells CASSLGLGGSGYTF. CDR3 sequence (DNA): TGTGCCAGCAGCTTGGGTTTGGGGGGATCCGGCTACACCTTC.

The V call is TRBV7-3, the J call TRBJ2-3, with 11 positions matching TRBD2. The length of the CDR3 is 18 residues. The J segment lost 5 bases and the V segment lost 0 bases, leaving 10 bases of the junction unmatched. The germline CDR1 and CDR2 sequences are SGHTA and FQGTGA. The CDR3 is CASSLTKIAGGIRDTQYF. The CDR3 region has the DNA TGTGCCAGCAGCTTAACGAAAATAGCGGGAGGGATCCGAGATACGCAGTATTTT.

This chain joins TRBV5-1 and TRBJ2-2; TRBD2 matches at 10 bases. The CDR3 sequence is 16 residues long. V lost 0 bases, J lost 5 bases, and 4 bases stayed unmatched. From germline, CDR1 is SGHRS and CDR2 YFSETQ. The CDR3 is CASSLEAGGYTGELFF. The CDR3 nucleotides read TGCGCCAGCAGCTTGGAAGCGGGGGGGTATACCGGGGAGCTGTTTTTT.

The chain combines TRBV7-2 with TRBJ2-2, with 13 nucleotides matching TRBD2. V lost 6 bases to trimming and J lost 9 bases; unmatched junction nucleotides: 10. The CDR3 totals 16 residues. Germline CDR1 is SGHTA and CDR2 is FQGNSA. The DNA of the CDR3 is TGTGCCAGCAGTTCCCCGGGACTAGCGGGAAGTAGGGAGCTGTTTTTT. Protein sequence: CASSSPGLAGSRELFF.

This clone was seen ten or more times. The V gene is TRBV5-8, the J gene TRBJ1-2; maybe TRBD1 (6 bases). The CDR3 sequence is 18 residues long. Trimming took 0 bases from V and 3 from J, leaving 21 bases between them. Germline V CDR1 and CDR2: SGHTS, YDEGEE. CDR3 DNA sequence: TGTGCCAGCAGCTTGGCACAGGGAAGCTTAAATCTCGACTATGGCTACACCTTC. Its protein product is CASSLAQGSLNLDYGYTF. Full variable domain (rest looked up from reference TRBV5-8 and TRBJ1-2): EAGVTQSPTHLIKTRGQQATLRCSPISGHTSVYWYQQALGLGLQFLLWYDEGEERNRGNFPPRFSGRQFPNYSSELNVNALELEDSALYLCASSLAQGSLNLDYGYTFGSGTRLTVV.

The CDR3 DNA is TGTGCCAGCAGCTTAGCCGGGACAGGGGCCGAAAAACTGTTTTTT. It encodes CASSLAGTGAEKLFF. The genes are TRBV7-6 and TRBJ1-4, with 10 bases matching TRBD1. Germline CDR1 SGHVS, CDR2 FNYEAQ. V lost 0 bases to trimming and J lost 8 bases; unmatched junction nucleotides: 3. There are 15 residues in the CDR3.

The CDR3 coding sequence is TGTGCCTGGAACAAGGGACTAGCGAAAGAGACCCAGTACTTC. It encodes CAWNKGLAKETQYF. This chain joins TRBV30 and TRBJ2-5; 10 nucleotides line up with TRBD2. The CDR3 consists of 14 residues. CDR1 and CDR2 (germline): GTSNPN, SVGIG (reference sequence). Unmatched junction bases numbered 5, after V lost 4 bases and J lost 3 bases.

The chain combines TRBV5-1 with TRBJ2-3, with a tentative D call TRBD2 (5 bases). CDR1 and CDR2 from the germline V gene are SGHRS and YFSETQ. V shed 4 bases and J shed 4 bases, with 10 bases lying between them. The CDR3 spans 13 residues. In DNA form, the CDR3 reads TGCGCCAGCAGCCGGGGTTCGGCAGATACGCAGTATTTT. Encoded protein: CASSRGSADTQYF.

The chain joins TRBV19 to TRBJ2-5, with D maybe TRBD1 (5 bases). The CDR3 loop spans 14 amino acids. Trimming removed 5 bases from V and 5 bases from J, with 15 bases in between. Germline V gene data show CDR1 as LNHDA and CDR2 as SQIVND (reference sequence). The CDR3 coding sequence is TGTGCCAGTAGTGAATCAGGGTTGTGGGAGACCCAGTACTTC. Its translation: CASSESGLWETQYF.

The rearrangement joins TRBV28 to TRBJ1-2; D is uncertain. Per germline, CDR1 MDHEN and CDR2 SYDVKM. The V end lost 8 bases, the J end lost 2 bases, and 12 bases lay between the germline ends. There are 13 residues in the CDR3. The CDR3 DNA follows: TGTGCCAGCCGTACCGGGATGAACTATGGCTACACCTTC. Its translation: CASRTGMNYGYTF.

The chain combines TRBV27 with TRBJ2-6, with D possibly matching TRBD1 (6 bases). With 2 bases removed from V and 0 bases from J, the gap between germline ends came to 14 bases. The CDR3 is 18 residues long. Germline-derived CDR1 and CDR2 are MNHEY and SMNVEV (reference sequence). The DNA of the CDR3 is TGTGCCAGCAGTTTAAGAGGGACATTAAACTCTGGGGCCAACGTCCTGACTTTC. Translation gives CASSLRGTLNSGANVLTF.